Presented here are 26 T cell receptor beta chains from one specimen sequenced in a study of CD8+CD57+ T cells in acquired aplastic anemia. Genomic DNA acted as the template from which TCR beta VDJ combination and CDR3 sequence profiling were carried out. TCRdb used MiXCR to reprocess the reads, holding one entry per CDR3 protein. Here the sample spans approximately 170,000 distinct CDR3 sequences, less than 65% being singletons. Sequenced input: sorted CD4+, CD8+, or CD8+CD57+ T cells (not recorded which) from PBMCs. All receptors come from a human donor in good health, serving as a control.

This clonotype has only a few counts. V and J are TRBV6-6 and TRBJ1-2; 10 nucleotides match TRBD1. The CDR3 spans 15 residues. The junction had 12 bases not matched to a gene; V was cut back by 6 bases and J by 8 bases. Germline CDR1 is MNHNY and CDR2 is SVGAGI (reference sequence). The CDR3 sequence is CASSQPTGGAGGYTF. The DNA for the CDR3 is TGTGCCAGCAGCCAACCGACAGGGGGCGCGGGGGGCTACACCTTC.

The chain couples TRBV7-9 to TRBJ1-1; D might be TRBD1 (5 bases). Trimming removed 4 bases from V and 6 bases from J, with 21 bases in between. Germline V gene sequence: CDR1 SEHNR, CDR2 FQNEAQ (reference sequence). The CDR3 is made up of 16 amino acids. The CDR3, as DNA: TGTGCCAGCAGCTCAGCTTTTGGGCTAGGGGCCTCTGAAGCTTTCTTT. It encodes CASSSAFGLGASEAFF.

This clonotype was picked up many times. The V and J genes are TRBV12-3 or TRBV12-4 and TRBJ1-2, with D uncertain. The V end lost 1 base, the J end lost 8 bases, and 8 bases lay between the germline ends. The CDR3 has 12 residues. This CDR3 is CASSLVTEGYTF. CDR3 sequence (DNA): TGTGCCAGCAGTTTAGTGACGGAGGGCTACACCTTC.

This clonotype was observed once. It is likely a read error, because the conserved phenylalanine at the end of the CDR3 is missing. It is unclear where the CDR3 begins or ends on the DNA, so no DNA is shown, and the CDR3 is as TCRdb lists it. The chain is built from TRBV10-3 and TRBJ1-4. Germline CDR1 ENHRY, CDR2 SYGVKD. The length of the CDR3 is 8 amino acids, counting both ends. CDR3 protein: CAISRTSG.

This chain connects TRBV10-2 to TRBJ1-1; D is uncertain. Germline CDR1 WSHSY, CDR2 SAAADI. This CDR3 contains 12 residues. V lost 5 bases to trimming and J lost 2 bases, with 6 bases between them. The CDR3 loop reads CASSPTNTEAFF. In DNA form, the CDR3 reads TGCGCCAGCAGTCCCACAAACACTGAAGCTTTCTTT.

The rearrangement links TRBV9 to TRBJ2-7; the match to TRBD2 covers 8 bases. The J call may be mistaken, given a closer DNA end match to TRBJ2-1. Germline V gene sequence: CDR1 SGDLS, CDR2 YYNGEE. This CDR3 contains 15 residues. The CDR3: CASSDSGGGYNEQFF. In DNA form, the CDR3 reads TGTGCCAGCAGCGACAGCGGGGGAGGTTACAATGAGCAGTTCTTC.

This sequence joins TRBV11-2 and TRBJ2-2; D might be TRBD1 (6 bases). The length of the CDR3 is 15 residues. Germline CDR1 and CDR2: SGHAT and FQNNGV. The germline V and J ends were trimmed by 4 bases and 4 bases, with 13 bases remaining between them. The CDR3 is CASSSQGFGTGELFF. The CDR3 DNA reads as TGTGCCAGCAGCTCACAGGGTTTTGGCACCGGGGAGCTGTTTTTT.

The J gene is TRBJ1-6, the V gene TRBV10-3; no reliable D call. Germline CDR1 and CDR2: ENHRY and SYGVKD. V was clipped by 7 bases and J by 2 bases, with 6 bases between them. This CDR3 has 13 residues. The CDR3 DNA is TGTGCCATCACGGCAACCTATAATTCACCCCTCCACTTT. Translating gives CAITATYNSPLHF.

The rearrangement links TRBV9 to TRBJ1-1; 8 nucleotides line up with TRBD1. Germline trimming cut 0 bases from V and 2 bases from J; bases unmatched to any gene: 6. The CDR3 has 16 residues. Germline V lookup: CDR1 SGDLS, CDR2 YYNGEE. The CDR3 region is CASSVGGTGINTEAFF. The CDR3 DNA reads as TGTGCCAGCAGCGTAGGGGGGACAGGAATAAACACTGAAGCTTTCTTT. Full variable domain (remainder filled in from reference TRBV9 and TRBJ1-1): DSGVTQTPKHLITATGQRVTLRCSPRSGDLSVYWYQQSLDQGLQFLIQYYNGEERAKGNILERFSAQQFPDLHSELNLSSLELGDSALYFCASSVGGTGINTEAFFGQGTRLTVV.

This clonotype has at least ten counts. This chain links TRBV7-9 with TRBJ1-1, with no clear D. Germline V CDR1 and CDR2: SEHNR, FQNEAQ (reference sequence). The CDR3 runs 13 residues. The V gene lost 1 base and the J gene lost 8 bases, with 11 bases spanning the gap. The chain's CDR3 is CASSLEGSSEAFF. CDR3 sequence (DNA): TGTGCCAGCAGCTTAGAAGGGTCTTCCGAAGCTTTCTTT.

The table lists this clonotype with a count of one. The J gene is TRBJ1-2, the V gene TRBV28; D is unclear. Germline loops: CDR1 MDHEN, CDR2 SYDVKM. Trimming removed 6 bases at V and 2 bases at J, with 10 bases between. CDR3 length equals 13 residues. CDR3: CASRSRENYGYTF. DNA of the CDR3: TGTGCCAGCAGGTCACGGGAGAACTATGGCTACACCTTC.

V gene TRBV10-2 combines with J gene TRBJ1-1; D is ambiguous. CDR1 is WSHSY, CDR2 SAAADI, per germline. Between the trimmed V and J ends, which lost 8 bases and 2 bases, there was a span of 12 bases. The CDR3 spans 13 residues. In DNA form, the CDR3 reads TGCGCCAGCTCACACGGACTAAACACTGAAGCTTTCTTT. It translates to CASSHGLNTEAFF.

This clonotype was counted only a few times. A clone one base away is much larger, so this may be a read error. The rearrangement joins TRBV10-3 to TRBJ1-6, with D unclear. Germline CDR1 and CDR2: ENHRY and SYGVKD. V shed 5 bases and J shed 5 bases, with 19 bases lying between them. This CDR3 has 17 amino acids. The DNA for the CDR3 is TGTGCCATCAGTCAGTATTCCCATGGAGGGAATAATTCACCCCTCCACTTT. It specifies CAISQYSHGGNNSPLHF.

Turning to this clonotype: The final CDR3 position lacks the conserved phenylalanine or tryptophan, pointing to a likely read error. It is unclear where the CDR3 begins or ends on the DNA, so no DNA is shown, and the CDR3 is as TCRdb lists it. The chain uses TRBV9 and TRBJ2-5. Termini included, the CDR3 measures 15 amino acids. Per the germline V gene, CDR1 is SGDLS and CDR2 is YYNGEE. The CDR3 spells CASSQDMWGGYTFGS.

The CDR3 is CASSRTAGANVLTF. The CDR3 DNA is TGTGCCAGCAGCCGGACAGCGGGGGCCAACGTCCTGACTTTC. The V and J genes are TRBV9 and TRBJ2-6, with D maybe TRBD1 (6 bases). The CDR3 consists of 14 residues. V was pared by 4 bases and J by 4 bases, with 9 bases between. CDR1 is SGDLS and CDR2 is YYNGEE in the germline V gene.

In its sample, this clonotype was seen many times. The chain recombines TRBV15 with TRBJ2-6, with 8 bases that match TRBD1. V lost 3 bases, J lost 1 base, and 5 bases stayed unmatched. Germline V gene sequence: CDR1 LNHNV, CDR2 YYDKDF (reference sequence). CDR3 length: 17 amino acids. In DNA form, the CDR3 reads TGTGCCACCAGCAGTGACAGGGGCGGTTCTGGGGCCAACGTCCTGACTTTC. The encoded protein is CATSSDRGGSGANVLTF. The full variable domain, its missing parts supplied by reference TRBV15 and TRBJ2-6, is DAMVIQNPRYQVTQFGKPVTLSCSQTLNHNVMYWYQQKSSQAPKLLFHYYDKDFNNEADTPDNFQSRRPNTSFCFLDIRSPGLGDTAMYLCATSSDRGGSGANVLTFGAGSRLTVL.

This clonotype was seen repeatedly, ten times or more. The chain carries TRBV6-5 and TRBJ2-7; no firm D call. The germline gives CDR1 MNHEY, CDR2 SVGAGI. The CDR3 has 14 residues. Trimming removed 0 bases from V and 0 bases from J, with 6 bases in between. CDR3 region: CASSYSGGSYEQYF. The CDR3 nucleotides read TGTGCCAGCAGTTACTCCGGCGGCTCCTACGAGCAGTACTTC.

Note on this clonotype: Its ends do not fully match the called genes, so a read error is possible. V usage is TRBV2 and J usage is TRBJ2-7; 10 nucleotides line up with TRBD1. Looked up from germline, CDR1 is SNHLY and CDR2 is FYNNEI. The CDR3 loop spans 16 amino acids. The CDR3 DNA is TGTGCCACCAGTGCCCTAGGGGACAGGGGAGAGTTCGAGCAGTACTTC. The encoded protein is CATSALGDRGEFEQYF.

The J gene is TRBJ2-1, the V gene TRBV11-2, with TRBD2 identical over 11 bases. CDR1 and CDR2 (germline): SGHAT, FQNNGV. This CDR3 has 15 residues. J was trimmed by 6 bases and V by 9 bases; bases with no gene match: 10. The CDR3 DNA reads TGTGCCAGACTAGCGGGGGCCCCAGGGAGCAATGAGCAGTTCTTC. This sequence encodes CARLAGAPGSNEQFF.

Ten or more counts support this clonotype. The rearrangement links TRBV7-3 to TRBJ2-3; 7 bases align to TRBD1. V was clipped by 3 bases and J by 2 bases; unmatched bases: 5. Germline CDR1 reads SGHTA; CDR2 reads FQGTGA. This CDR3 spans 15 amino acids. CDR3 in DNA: TGTGCCAGCAGCTTCAAGGGGACAGACACAGATACGCAGTATTTT. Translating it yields CASSFKGTDTDTQYF. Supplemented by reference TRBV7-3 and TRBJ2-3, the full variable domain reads GAGVSQTPSNKVTEKGKYVELRCDPISGHTALYWYRQSLGQGPEFLIYFQGTGAADDSGLPNDRFFAVRPEGSVSTLKIQRTERGDSAVYLCASSFKGTDTDTQYFGPGTRLTVL.

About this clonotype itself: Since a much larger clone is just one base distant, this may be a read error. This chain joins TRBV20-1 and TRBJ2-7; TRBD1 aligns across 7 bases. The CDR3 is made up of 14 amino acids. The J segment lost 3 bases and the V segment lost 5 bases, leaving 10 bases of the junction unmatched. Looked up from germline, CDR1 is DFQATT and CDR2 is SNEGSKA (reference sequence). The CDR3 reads CSACPSTGNYEQYF. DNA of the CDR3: TGCAGTGCTTGTCCATCGACAGGGAACTACGAGCAGTACTTC.

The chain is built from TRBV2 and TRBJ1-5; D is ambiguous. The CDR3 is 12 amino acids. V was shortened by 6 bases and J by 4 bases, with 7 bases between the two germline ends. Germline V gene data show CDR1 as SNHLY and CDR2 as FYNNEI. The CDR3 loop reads CASRTANQPQHF. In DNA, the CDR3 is TGTGCCAGCAGAACGGCGAATCAGCCCCAGCATTTT.

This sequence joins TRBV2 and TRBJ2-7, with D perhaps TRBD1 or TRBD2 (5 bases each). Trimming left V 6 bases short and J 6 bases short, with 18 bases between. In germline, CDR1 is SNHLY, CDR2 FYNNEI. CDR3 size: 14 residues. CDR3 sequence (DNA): TGTGCCAGCAGCCGCTATGGGGGATCGTTCGAGCAGTACTTC. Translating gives CASSRYGGSFEQYF.

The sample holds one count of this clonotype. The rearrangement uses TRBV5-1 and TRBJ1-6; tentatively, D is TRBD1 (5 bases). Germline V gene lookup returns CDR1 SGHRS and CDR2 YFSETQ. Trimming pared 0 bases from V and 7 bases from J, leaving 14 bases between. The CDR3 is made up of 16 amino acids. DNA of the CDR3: TGCGCCAGCAGCTTGGACAGGCCCTTAACCAATTCACCCCTCCACTTT. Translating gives CASSLDRPLTNSPLHF.

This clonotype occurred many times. The CDR3 DNA is TGTGCCAGTAGTATGTTTCAGGGAAGCCTCGATGGCTACACCTTC. It specifies CASSMFQGSLDGYTF. The genes are TRBV19 and TRBJ1-2; maybe TRBD1 (5 bases). Germline values: CDR1 LNHDA, CDR2 SQIVND (reference sequence). CDR3 length: 15 amino acids. V lost 3 bases and J lost 6, with 17 bases in between.

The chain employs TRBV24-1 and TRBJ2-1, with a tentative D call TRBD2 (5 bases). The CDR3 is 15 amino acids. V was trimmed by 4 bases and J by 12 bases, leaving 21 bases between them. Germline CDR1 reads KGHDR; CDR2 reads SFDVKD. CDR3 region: CATSDPGNNPDTQFF. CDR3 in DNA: TGTGCCACCAGTGACCCCGGGAACAACCCAGATACGCAGTTCTTC.